Listed below are T cell receptor beta chains from one sample, sequenced in a study of shared clonotypes between healthy human individuals. Profiled with immunoSEQ multiplex PCR; TCRdb holds only in-frame clones, not every one. Of around 350,000 clones listed, around 70% are singletons. Sample: memory CD4+ T cells sorted from blood. Source of these receptors: a man aged 30 to 39 in good health. CDR3s include the opening cysteine and the closing phenylalanine or tryptophan. The order of the fields is D gene, V gene, clone size, J gene, CDR3 DNA, CDR3 protein. D genes are given only for firm matches. Clone size appears in some rows only: once, few, many, or a class for an expanded clone.

TRBD1,TRBV2,few,TRBJ2-2,TGTGCCAGCCTGGACAGGGGGCTAGGCACCGGGGAGCTGTTTTTT,CASLDRGLGTGELFF
TRBD1,TRBV5-1,NA,TRBJ2-5,TGCGCCAGCAGCTTGGCCAGGGGACAGGGGCCGGAGACCCAGTACTTC,CASSLARGQGPETQYF
NA,TRBV25-1,NA,TRBJ2-3,TGTGCCAGCAGCGCCTTCGGGCAGCCTAGCACAGATACGCAGTATTTT,CASSAFGQPSTDTQYF
NA,TRBV2,NA,TRBJ2-1,TGTGCCATCAAGAGCTACAATGAGCAGTTCTTC,CAIKSYNEQFF
NA,TRBV7-9,NA,TRBJ1-1,TGTGCCAGCAGCTTAAGCTCAGCCCCCGATGAAGCTTTCTTT,CASSLSSAPDEAFF
NA,TRBV2,NA,TRBJ2-1,TGTGCCACGGTAGGGGGGCAACGTGAGCAGTTCTTC,CATVGGQREQFF
TRBD1,TRBV28,NA,TRBJ1-5,TGTGCCAGCAGCTCGACGGACAGGGGGCATCAGCCCCAGCATTTT,CASSSTDRGHQPQHF
TRBD1,TRBV7-3,few,TRBJ2-1,TGTGCCAGCAGCGGGGGACAGAGCTCCTACAATGAGCAGTTCTTC,CASSGGQSSYNEQFF
TRBD1,TRBV5-1,NA,TRBJ2-7,TGCGCCAGCAGCTTGGAAATAAAAAAGGGACAGGCATTTTCGTTTAACTACGAGCAGTACTTC,CASSLEIKKGQAFSFNYEQYF
NA,TRBV7-2,NA,TRBJ2-3,TGTGCCAGCAGCTTAGCGCCCGACCATTTAGATACGCAGTATTTT,CASSLAPDHLDTQYF
NA,TRBV5-4,NA,TRBJ2-5,TGTGCCAGCAGCTTTCTGAGGGGGTTACAAGAGACCCAGTACTTC,CASSFLRGLQETQYF
TRBD2,TRBV30,NA,TRBJ2-3,TGTGCCTGTTCCGGGACTAGCGGCACAGATACGCAGTATTTT,CACSGTSGTDTQYF
NA,TRBV11-2,NA,TRBJ2-7,TGTGCCAGCAGCCAGGACCCATCCTCAACCTACGAGCAGTACTTC,CASSQDPSSTYEQYF
TRBD1,TRBV6-6,NA,TRBJ1-6,TGTGCCAGCAGGACCAACAGGGGGCGATCACCCCTCCACTTT,CASRTNRGRSPLHF
NA,TRBV20-1,many,TRBJ2-1,TGCAGTGCGCTAAGGGGCCAGTATCAGTTCTTC,CSALRGQYQFF
TRBD1,TRBV15,few,TRBJ2-7,TGTGCCACCAGCAGAGATCGTAGCGGACAGGGCGAGCAGTACTTC,CATSRDRSGQGEQYF
NA,TRBV14,many,TRBJ2-1,TGTGCCAGCAGCCAACAGGCGGGGTGGTCCTACAATGAGCAGTTCTTC,CASSQQAGWSYNEQFF
TRBD1,TRBV9,NA,TRBJ2-1,TGTGCCAGCAGCGTAGTAGGCGGGACAGGGGGCTATAATGAGCAGTTCTTC,CASSVVGGTGGYNEQFF
NA,TRBV6-1,NA,TRBJ1-5,TGTGCCAGCAGTGAAGACGTCGGGTGGGCAAGGAGTCAGCCCCAGCATTTT,CASSEDVGWARSQPQHF
TRBD1,TRBV7-2,NA,TRBJ2-7,TGTGCCAGCAGCCAAACGGGACAGACCTACGAGCAGTACTTC,CASSQTGQTYEQYF
NA,TRBV29-1,NA,TRBJ2-7,TGCAGCGTCCGTGCTGGGACACAAACCTACGAGCAGTACTTC,CSVRAGTQTYEQYF
TRBD2,TRBV28,NA,TRBJ2-3,TGTGCCAGCAGGGAAGGGACTACCACAGATACGCAGTATTTT,CASREGTTTDTQYF
NA,TRBV5-6,NA,TRBJ2-1,TGTGCCAGCAGCTTCACGGTTGAGCAGTTCTTC,CASSFTVEQFF
NA,TRBV15,NA,TRBJ2-2,TGTGCCACCAGCAGAGGTTTGGTTGGGAACTTGGGACCTCAAAAGGGCACCGGGGAGCTGTTTTTT,CATSRGLVGNLGPQKGTGELFF
TRBD2,TRBV18,many,TRBJ2-1,TGTGCCAGCTCACCACAGCCTAGCGGGAGGGCTGAGCAGTTCTTC,CASSPQPSGRAEQFF
TRBD2,TRBV5-1,few,TRBJ2-5,TGCGCCAGCAGCTCAGGACTAGCGGAGACCCAGTACTTC,CASSSGLAETQYF
NA,TRBV15,NA,TRBJ2-1,TGTGCCACCGTTCCCGACGCAGTCTCCTACAATGAGCAGTTCTTC,CATVPDAVSYNEQFF
NA,TRBV11-1,NA,TRBJ2-3,TGTGCCAGCAGCCCAGGGCGCGATACGCAGTATTTT,CASSPGRDTQYF
NA,TRBV7-9,NA,TRBJ2-4,TGTGCCAGCACCAGAGCGCAGGGACGTGACATTCAGTACTTC,CASTRAQGRDIQYF
NA,TRBV15,NA,TRBJ1-5,TGTGCCACCAGCAGAGATCGAGCACAGAATCAGCCCCAGCATTTT,CATSRDRAQNQPQHF
TRBD1,TRBV7-2,NA,TRBJ2-1,TGTGCCAGCAGCTTAAACAGGGGCAATGAGCAGTTCTTC,CASSLNRGNEQFF
TRBD2,TRBV7-8,NA,TRBJ2-5,TGTGCCAGCTGCCCCTTTGGACTAGCGAACCAAGAGACCCAGTACTTC,CASCPFGLANQETQYF
NA,TRBV5-1,NA,TRBJ2-1,TGCGCCAGCAGCTTAGACTGGGGCGCGCGGGCGGATAACAATGAGCAGTTCTTC,CASSLDWGARADNNEQFF
TRBD1,TRBV6-5,NA,TRBJ1-5,TGTGCCAGCAGGGAAAGACAGGGAGGCCAGCCCCAGCATTTT,CASRERQGGQPQHF
NA,TRBV2,NA,TRBJ2-7,TGTGCCAGCAGGGTAAACGACTACTCCTACGAGCAGTACTTC,CASRVNDYSYEQYF
NA,TRBV2,NA,TRBJ2-3,TGTGCCAGCAGTGGGTGGCAGGGGACAGATACGCAGTATTTT,CASSGWQGTDTQYF
NA,TRBV7-9,NA,TRBJ2-1,TGTGCCAGCAGCAACACCCGGGTCCCTAAGCAGTTCTTC,CASSNTRVPKQFF
NA,TRBV6-5,NA,TRBJ2-7,TGTGCCAGCAGTTACCGTACGGGGGGCGCAGGCTACGAGCAGTACTTC,CASSYRTGGAGYEQYF
TRBD1,TRBV18,NA,TRBJ1-5,TGTGCCAGCTCACCCCAGGGGGGACGAAATAGCAATCAGCCCCAGCATTTT,CASSPQGGRNSNQPQHF
TRBD1,TRBV11-2,NA,TRBJ2-3,TGTGCCAGCAGCTCGACAGGGGCTACGCAGTATTTT,CASSSTGATQYF
TRBD1,TRBV5-6,NA,TRBJ2-3,TGTGCCAGCAGCTCTCCGGACAGGTTAGGAGATACGCAGTATTTT,CASSSPDRLGDTQYF
NA,TRBV6-5,NA,TRBJ1-3,TGTGCCAGCAGTTCAACCAGGGTTGGAAACACCATATATTTT,CASSSTRVGNTIYF
TRBD1,TRBV5-5,NA,TRBJ2-3,TGTGCCAGCAGCCACGACAGGGTTTCCACAGATACGCAGTATTTT,CASSHDRVSTDTQYF
NA,TRBV7-8,NA,TRBJ1-2,TGTGCCAGCAGCTTAGTGGGAGAAGGCTACACCTTC,CASSLVGEGYTF
TRBD2,TRBV11-2,NA,TRBJ2-5,TGTGCCAGCAGCCCCGCGGGGGGTTTCGGGGAGACCCAGTACTTC,CASSPAGGFGETQYF
NA,TRBV29-1,NA,TRBJ2-2,TGCAGCTCCCGATTCGCCGGGGAGCTGTTTTTT,CSSRFAGELFF